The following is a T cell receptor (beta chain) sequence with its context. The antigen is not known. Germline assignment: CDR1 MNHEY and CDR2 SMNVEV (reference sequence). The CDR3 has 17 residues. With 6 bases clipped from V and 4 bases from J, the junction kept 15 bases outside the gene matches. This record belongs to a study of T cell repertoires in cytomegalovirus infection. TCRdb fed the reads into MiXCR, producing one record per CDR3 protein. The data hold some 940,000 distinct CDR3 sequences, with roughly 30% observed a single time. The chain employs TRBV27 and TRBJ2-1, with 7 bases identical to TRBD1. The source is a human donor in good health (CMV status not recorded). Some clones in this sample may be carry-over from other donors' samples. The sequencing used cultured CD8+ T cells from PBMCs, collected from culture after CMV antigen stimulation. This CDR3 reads CASSLPTGIPPYNEQFF. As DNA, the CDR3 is TGTGCCAGCAGCCTGCCGACAGGGATCCCCCCTTACAATGAGCAGTTCTTC.